Below, 25 T cell receptor beta chains from the same sample are listed, as sequenced in a study of blood T cell repertoires in COVID-19. Method: immunoSEQ multiplex PCR; TCRdb's copy keeps in-frame clones and lacks some. The sample lists around 400,000 clones; around 90% were seen once. Sequenced material: peripheral blood. These receptors were taken from a middle-aged man with acute or convalescent COVID-19.

This rearrangement joins TRBV5-1 to TRBJ1-1; tentative D call: TRBD1 (5 bases). Germline CDR1 and CDR2: SGHRS and YFSETQ. The CDR3 extends over 13 amino acids. V was cut by 2 bases and J by 0 bases, with 5 bases left in between. The DNA of the CDR3 is TGCGCCAGCAGCTTCAGGGTGAACACTGAAGCTTTCTTT. Residues: CASSFRVNTEAFF.

V and J are TRBV30 and TRBJ2-7; 13 nucleotides align to TRBD2. Germline CDR1 reads GTSNPN; CDR2 reads SVGIG (reference sequence). This CDR3 has 16 residues. Trimming removed 0 bases from V and 4 bases from J; junction bases left unmatched: 6. CDR3 loop: CAWSVTMGLAGYEQYF. CDR3 in DNA: TGTGCCTGGAGTGTCACAATGGGACTAGCGGGGTACGAGCAGTACTTC.

This clone was seen once. The gene calls are TRBV5-1 and TRBJ2-7; D is uncertain. The CDR3 totals 13 residues. The V end was cut by 2 bases, the J end by 6 bases, with 12 bases between. Germline assignment: CDR1 SGHRS and CDR2 YFSETQ. The DNA for the CDR3 is TGCGCCAGCAGCTTTACATACCCAACCGAGCAGTACTTC. This codes for CASSFTYPTEQYF.

This clone has a single count. The CDR3 here is CASSFLQTKHGYTF. CDR3 nucleotides: TGTGCCAGCAGTTTTTTGCAGACAAAGCATGGCTACACCTTC. This sequence joins TRBV28 and TRBJ1-2, with no clear D. The CDR3 spans 14 residues. Trimming removed 3 bases at V and 6 bases at J, with 14 bases between. Germline CDR1 and CDR2: MDHEN and SYDVKM.

This clone was recorded once. The chain has TRBV10-3 and TRBJ2-2; possibly TRBD2 for D (6 bases). Per the germline V gene, CDR1 is ENHRY and CDR2 is SYGVKD. This CDR3 region has 15 residues. V was pared by 6 bases and J by 3 bases, with 14 bases between. Here the CDR3 DNA reads TGTGCCATCAGCCCCGGGACTCGGGACACCGGGGAGCTGTTTTTT. Its translation: CAISPGTRDTGELFF.

This clone came up a few times. The chain combines TRBV14 with TRBJ2-1, with D perhaps TRBD2 (6 bases). V dropped 8 bases and J dropped 2 bases, with 16 bases sitting between them. There are 15 residues in the CDR3. CDR1 is SGHDN, CDR2 FVKESK, per germline. The CDR3: CASRGMGGAYNEQFF. The CDR3 region has the DNA TGTGCCAGCCGAGGAATGGGGGGAGCCTACAATGAGCAGTTCTTC.

DNA of the CDR3: TGTGCCAGCAGCCGAAACCGAGACAGGGGCAGCCTCAATCAGCCCCAGCATTTT. It yields the protein CASSRNRDRGSLNQPQHF. The V call is TRBV7-8, the J call TRBJ1-5; 8 bases match TRBD1. Germline V lookup: CDR1 SGHVS, CDR2 FQNEAQ. The CDR3 length is 18 residues. Trimming removed 5 bases from V and 3 bases from J; junction bases left unmatched: 15. The whole variable domain, remainder taken from reference TRBV7-8 and TRBJ1-5, is GAGVSQSPRYKVAKRGQDVALRCDPISGHVSLFWYQQALGQGPEFLTYFQNEAQLDKSGLPSDRFFAERPEGSVSTLKIQRTQQEDSAVYLCASSRNRDRGSLNQPQHFGDGTRLSIL.

The chain's CDR3 is CAISETQGEPLHF. The CDR3 bases are TGTGCCATCAGTGAGACGCAGGGGGAACCCCTCCACTTT. The V call is TRBV10-3, the J call TRBJ1-6, with 7 nucleotides matching TRBD1. The V gene end was trimmed by 2 bases and the J gene end by 12 bases; junction bases not matched to a gene: 4. This CDR3 has 13 amino acids. Germline V gene sequence: CDR1 ENHRY, CDR2 SYGVKD.

The chain joins TRBV10-1 to TRBJ2-7, with 7 bases aligning to TRBD1. Trimming cost V 2 bases and J 4 bases; bases outside gene matches: 8. CDR1 is WNHNN and CDR2 is SYGVQD in the germline V gene (reference sequence). The CDR3 runs to 15 residues. The CDR3 bases are TGCGCCAGCAGTGAGAGGCAAACAGGGGTATACGAGCAGTACTTC. Amino acids: CASSERQTGVYEQYF.

The chain couples TRBV27 to TRBJ1-1; weak D call: TRBD1 (5 bases). From germline, CDR1 is MNHEY and CDR2 SMNVEV (reference sequence). Between the trimmed V and J ends, which lost 2 bases and 6 bases, there was a span of 13 bases. The CDR3 runs to 14 residues. CDR3 coding DNA: TGTGCCAGCAGTTTAACCCTGGGGGGGGCTGAAGCTTTCTTT. This sequence encodes CASSLTLGGAEAFF.

The CDR3 loop reads CASRQLADTQYF. CDR3 coding DNA: TGTGCCAGTAGACAACTAGCGGATACGCAGTATTTT. The V gene is TRBV2, the J gene TRBJ2-3, with 7 positions matching TRBD2. The J segment lost 6 bases and the V segment lost 9 bases, leaving 6 bases of the junction unmatched. CDR1 and CDR2 from the germline V gene are SNHLY and FYNNEI. This CDR3 comprises 12 residues.

The chain employs TRBV24-1 and TRBJ1-1; D unresolved. The CDR3 spans 14 residues. Trimming stripped 6 bases from V and 1 base from J, with 11 bases between. The V gene's germline CDR1 is KGHDR and CDR2 SFDVKD. The CDR3 coding sequence is TGTGCCACCAGTAGCCCGGAGAAGAACACTGAAGCTTTCTTT. Amino acids: CATSSPEKNTEAFF.

This chain links TRBV18 with TRBJ2-7, with 7 bases fitting TRBD1. V trimming: 3 bases; J trimming: 0 bases; junction bases outside the gene matches: 8. This CDR3 region has 16 residues. The germline V gene has CDR1 KGHSH and CDR2 LQKENI. The CDR3 reads CASSPRDRRFSYEQYF. The CDR3 DNA reads as TGTGCCAGCTCACCCCGGGACAGAAGATTCTCCTACGAGCAGTACTTC.

This chain connects TRBV11-2 to TRBJ2-7, with a possible D match to TRBD2 (5 bases). Per the germline V gene, CDR1 is SGHAT and CDR2 is FQNNGV. There are 12 residues in the CDR3. V was clipped by 5 bases and J by 3 bases, with 8 bases between them. CDR3 residues: CASSLSGYEQYF. The CDR3 nucleotides read TGTGCCAGCAGCCTAAGCGGCTACGAGCAGTACTTC.

The V call is TRBV27, the J call TRBJ1-2; 11 positions agree with TRBD1. The germline CDR1 and CDR2 sequences are MNHEY and SMNVEV (reference sequence). The junction had 3 bases not matched to a gene; V was cut back by 6 bases and J by 3 bases. CDR3 size: 14 residues. The chain's CDR3 is CASRDRGRDYGYTF. The CDR3 DNA sequence: TGTGCCAGCAGGGACAGGGGGCGCGACTATGGCTACACCTTC.

The chain joins TRBV15 to TRBJ1-2; D uncertain. The V gene lost 1 base and the J gene lost 8 bases, with 11 bases spanning the gap. Germline V gene lookup returns CDR1 LNHNV and CDR2 YYDKDF (reference sequence). The CDR3 loop spans 13 amino acids. Written as DNA, the CDR3 is TGTGCCACCAGCAGAGTATCCCAGGCCGGCTACACCTTC. Translating it yields CATSRVSQAGYTF.

The V gene is TRBV2, the J gene TRBJ2-1, with 11 positions matching TRBD2. There are 15 residues in the CDR3. The trim removed 6 bases at V and 6 bases at J, leaving 7 bases unmatched. Germline V gene lookup returns CDR1 SNHLY and CDR2 FYNNEI. CDR3 protein: CASSAQGLAANEQFF. DNA of the CDR3: TGTGCCAGCAGCGCTCAGGGACTAGCGGCCAATGAGCAGTTCTTC.

The chain has TRBV19 and TRBJ1-5, with 8 positions matching TRBD1. The CDR3 contains 16 residues. Germline-derived CDR1 and CDR2 are LNHDA and SQIVND (reference sequence). Trimming removed 0 bases from V and 5 bases from J; junction bases left unmatched: 6. CDR3 protein: CASSIDLSGGHQPQHF. DNA for the CDR3: TGTGCCAGTAGTATAGATCTATCAGGGGGCCATCAGCCCCAGCATTTT.

In regard to this clone: The junction shows a germline mismatch at one end, possibly a read error. This rearrangement joins TRBV7-7 to TRBJ2-5, with TRBD2 as a possible D gene (6 bases). In germline, CDR1 is SSHAT, CDR2 FNYEAQ (reference sequence). CDR3 size: 16 residues. CDR3: CASSRRVGLAGETQYF. DNA of the CDR3: TGTGCTAGCAGCCGAAGGGTGGGACTCGCGGGTGAGACCCAGTACTTC.

V and J are TRBV11-2 and TRBJ2-5; 7 nucleotides match TRBD2. The ends lost 1 base at V and 2 bases at J; junction bases unmatched: 10. Germline-derived CDR1 and CDR2 are SGHAT and FQNNGV. This CDR3 spans 17 amino acids. The CDR3 DNA follows: TGTGCCAGCAGCTTAGGGAGGTCTAGCGGAGATCAAGAGACCCAGTACTTC. It yields the protein CASSLGRSSGDQETQYF.

The chain recombines TRBV9 with TRBJ2-2; D gene ambiguous. This CDR3 region has 15 residues. Germline CDR1 is SGDLS and CDR2 is YYNGEE. V shed 6 bases and J shed 1 base, with 13 bases lying between them. This chain's CDR3 is CASTPGPENTGELFF. The CDR3 region has the DNA TGTGCCAGCACCCCTGGCCCAGAGAACACCGGGGAGCTGTTTTTT. Full variable domain (outside the CDR3, taken from reference TRBV9 and TRBJ2-2): DSGVTQTPKHLITATGQRVTLRCSPRSGDLSVYWYQQSLDQGLQFLIQYYNGEERAKGNILERFSAQQFPDLHSELNLSSLELGDSALYFCASTPGPENTGELFFGEGSRLTVL.

The chain links TRBV6-5 to TRBJ1-1; TRBD1 agrees at 7 bases. The germline CDR1 and CDR2 sequences are MNHEY and SVGAGI. V shed 7 bases and J 2 bases; nucleotides not matched to a gene: 4. The CDR3 totals 13 residues. The CDR3 DNA sequence: TGTGCCAGCAACAGGGGCGAAAACACTGAAGCTTTCTTT. Amino acids: CASNRGENTEAFF.

This chain links TRBV7-9 with TRBJ1-3; 8 nucleotides line up with TRBD1. This CDR3 has 17 residues. V lost 5 bases and J lost 3; bases outside the gene matches: 12. CDR1 is SEHNR, CDR2 FQNEAQ, per germline (reference sequence). The CDR3 bases are TGTGCCAGCAGCCTCACAAGTCAGGGGGCGCTTGGAAACACCATATATTTT. Residues: CASSLTSQGALGNTIYF. The complete variable domain, with remaining parts taken from reference TRBV7-9 and TRBJ1-3, reads DTGVSQNPRHKITKRGQNVTFRCDPISEHNRLYWYRQTLGQGPEFLTYFQNEAQLEKSRLLSDRFSAERPKGSFSTLEIQRTEQGDSAMYLCASSLTSQGALGNTIYFGEGSWLTVV.

This clone was found once. The V and J genes are TRBV7-2 and TRBJ1-2; D gene unclear. The CDR3 is 13 residues long. V dropped 2 bases and J dropped 5 bases, with 9 bases sitting between them. Germline V gene lookup returns CDR1 SGHTA and CDR2 FQGNSA. The CDR3: CASSLQASYGYTF. Written as DNA, the CDR3 is TGTGCCAGCAGCTTACAGGCGTCTTATGGCTACACCTTC.

The gene calls are TRBV5-1 and TRBJ1-1, with 7 bases fitting TRBD1. There are 14 residues in the CDR3. Germline V gives CDR1 SGHRS, CDR2 YFSETQ. Trimming removed 2 bases from V and 5 bases from J; junction bases left unmatched: 6. This chain's CDR3 is CASSLQGRGTEAFF. The CDR3 DNA reads as TGCGCCAGCAGCTTACAGGGGAGAGGGACTGAAGCTTTCTTT. Based on the CDR3 plus reference TRBV5-1 and TRBJ1-1, the full variable domain is KAGVTQTPRYLIKTRGQQVTLSCSPISGHRSVSWYQQTPGQGLQFLFEYFSETQRNKGNFPGRFSGRQFSNSRSEMNVSTLELGDSALYLCASSLQGRGTEAFFGQGTRLTVV.